This T cell receptor beta chain was sequenced in a study of shared clonotypes between healthy human individuals. General study results and limits: A handful of donors shared about 5% of their naive CD4 clonotypes. What limited the represented genetic and exposure-history diversity was the small number of donors.

Deep level was the assay's run setting. The protocol was immunoSEQ multiplex PCR, while the TCRdb copy is restricted to in-frame clones and leaves out a portion. The table has 2 million to 2.5 million clones, roughly 95% seen once; the top ten hold roughly 0.13%. As concerns this clone: Its antigen is not identified.

Sequenced material: naive CD4+ T cells sorted from blood. Subset given: CD45RA+ positively selected. This sequence was found in a man between 18 and 29 years old in good health.

The DNA of the CDR3 is TGTGCCAGCAGCGTCACGACTAGCGGGACTTACGAGCAGTACTTC. Its translation: CASSVTTSGTYEQYF. The V gene is TRBV9, the J gene TRBJ2-7; TRBD2 matches at 11 bases. V gave up 2 bases and J gave up 4 bases; unmatched junction bases: 5. The CDR3 sequence is 15 residues long. Germline CDR1 and CDR2: SGDLS and YYNGEE. The entire variable domain, with the rest obtained from reference TRBV9 and TRBJ2-7, is as follows: DSGVTQTPKHLITATGQRVTLRCSPRSGDLSVYWYQQSLDQGLQFLIQYYNGEERAKGNILERFSAQQFPDLHSELNLSSLELGDSALYFCASSVTTSGTYEQYFGPGTRLTVT.